Sequencing of this TCR beta chain was carried out in a study of blood T cell repertoires in COVID-19. Looking at the study overall: PBMCs, B-cell-depleted T cells, or T cells provided the cDNA or gDNA that made up the material.

Note on this clone: Within the sample, other DNA sequences also encode this same CDR3.

Authors' analysis steps: For nucleated cells, counts were estimated from reference gene primer amplification. TCRdb's copy holds only in-frame clones and misses some; the assay was immunoSEQ multiplex PCR. The V and J calls and clone size come from that table; D and trimming were worked out from the DNA. The data hold fewer than 350,000 clones, with approximately 86% observed a single time. This CDR3 region has 14 residues. CDR1 is SGHRS, CDR2 YFSETQ, per germline. The ends lost 3 bases at V and 0 bases at J; junction bases unmatched: 1. J is TRBJ1-1 and V is TRBV5-1; 8 bases line up with TRBD1. The TCR sequence derives from a man between 18 and 35 years old with active or convalescent COVID-19. Sequencing was performed on peripheral blood. CDR3 nucleotide sequence: TGCGCCAGCAGCTCGGACAGGGTGAACACTGAAGCTTTCTTT. As protein: CASSSDRVNTEAFF. Full variable domain (missing parts from reference TRBV5-1 and TRBJ1-1): KAGVTQTPRYLIKTRGQQVTLSCSPISGHRSVSWYQQTPGQGLQFLFEYFSETQRNKGNFPGRFSGRQFSNSRSEMNVSTLELGDSALYLCASSSDRVNTEAFFGQGTRLTVV.